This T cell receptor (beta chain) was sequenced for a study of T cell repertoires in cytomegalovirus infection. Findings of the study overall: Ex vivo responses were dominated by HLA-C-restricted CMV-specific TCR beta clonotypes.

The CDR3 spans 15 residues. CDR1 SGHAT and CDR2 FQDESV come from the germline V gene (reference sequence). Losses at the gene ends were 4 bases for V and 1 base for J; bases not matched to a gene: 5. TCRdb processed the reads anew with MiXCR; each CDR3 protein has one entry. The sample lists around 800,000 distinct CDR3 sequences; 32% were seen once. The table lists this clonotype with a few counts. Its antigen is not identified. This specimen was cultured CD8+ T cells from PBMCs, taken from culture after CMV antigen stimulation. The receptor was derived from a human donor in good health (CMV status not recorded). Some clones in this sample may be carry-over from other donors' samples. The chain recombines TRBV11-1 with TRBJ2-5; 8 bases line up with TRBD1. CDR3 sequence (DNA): TGTGCCAGCAGCTCGGACAGGGTCCCCCAAGAGACCCAGTACTTC. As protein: CASSSDRVPQETQYF.